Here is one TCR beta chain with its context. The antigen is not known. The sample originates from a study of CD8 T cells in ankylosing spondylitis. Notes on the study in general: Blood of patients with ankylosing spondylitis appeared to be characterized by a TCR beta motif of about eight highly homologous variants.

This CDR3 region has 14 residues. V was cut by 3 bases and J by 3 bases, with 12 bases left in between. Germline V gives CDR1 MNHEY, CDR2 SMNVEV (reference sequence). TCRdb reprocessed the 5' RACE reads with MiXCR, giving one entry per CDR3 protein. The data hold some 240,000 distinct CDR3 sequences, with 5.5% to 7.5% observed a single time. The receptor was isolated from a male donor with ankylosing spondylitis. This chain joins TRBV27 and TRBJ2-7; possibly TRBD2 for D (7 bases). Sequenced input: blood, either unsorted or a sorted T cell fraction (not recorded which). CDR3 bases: TGTGCCAGCAGTTTGGGGGGGGCAGTCTACGAGCAGTACTTC. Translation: CASSLGGAVYEQYF.